This entry features one T cell receptor beta chain sequence. The sample is drawn from a study of blood T cell repertoires in COVID-19. Study-wide context: COVID-19 samples collected from the United States, Italy and Spain covered acute and convalescent phases.

V lost 4 bases and J lost 5; bases outside the gene matches: 6. The CDR3 loop spans 15 amino acids. Germline V gives CDR1 SGHNT, CDR2 YYREEE (reference sequence). How the authors handled the data: It was from reference gene primer amplification that nucleated cell counts were estimated. The repertoire was sequenced with immunoSEQ multiplex PCR; TCRdb's copy has only in-frame clones and lacks some. D and trimming come from the DNA, and the V and J calls and clone size come from that table. The table shows 310,000 or so clones, with 87% occurring only once. J is TRBJ1-2 and V is TRBV5-4, with 12 positions matching TRBD1. The sequenced sample consisted of peripheral blood. This sequence was found in a middle-aged man with active or convalescent COVID-19. CDR3 DNA sequence: TGTGCCAGCAGCCCGGGACAGGGGGCTTGGTATGGCTACACCTTC. Its protein product is CASSPGQGAWYGYTF.